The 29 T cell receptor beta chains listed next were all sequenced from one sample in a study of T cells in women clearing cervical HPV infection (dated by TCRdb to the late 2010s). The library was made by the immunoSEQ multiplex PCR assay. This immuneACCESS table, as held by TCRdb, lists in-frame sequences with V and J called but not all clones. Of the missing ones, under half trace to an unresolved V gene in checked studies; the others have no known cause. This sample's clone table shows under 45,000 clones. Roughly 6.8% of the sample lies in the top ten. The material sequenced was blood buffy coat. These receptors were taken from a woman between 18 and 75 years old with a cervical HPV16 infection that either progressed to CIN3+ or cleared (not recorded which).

The CDR3 DNA, read in part, is TGTGCCTGGTCCGACTCTCCAGATACG. Its translation: CAWSDSPDT. The full CDR3 protein reads CAWSDSPDTQYF. The chain uses TRBV30 and TRBJ2-3, with no clear D. The read falls 3 residues short of the CDR3 end, and the missing part is taken from the germline J gene. Germline CDR1 and CDR2: GTSNPN and SVGIG (reference sequence). The V end lost 5 bases, the J end lost 4 bases, and 10 bases lay between the germline ends. CDR3 length: 12 amino acids. The whole variable domain, remainder taken from reference TRBV30 and TRBJ2-3, is SQTIHQWPATLVQPVGSPLSLECTVEGTSNPNLYWYRQAAGRGLQLLFYSVGIGQISSEVPQNLSASRPQDRQFILSSKKLLLSDSGFYLCAWSDSPDTQYFGPGTRLTVL.

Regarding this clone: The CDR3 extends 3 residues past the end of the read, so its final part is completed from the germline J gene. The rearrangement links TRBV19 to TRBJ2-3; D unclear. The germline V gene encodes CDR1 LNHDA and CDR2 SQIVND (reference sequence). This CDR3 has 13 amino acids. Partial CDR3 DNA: TGTGCCAGTAGTATTTCTGGCGTACAGCCG. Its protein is CASSISGVQP. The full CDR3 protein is CASSISGVQPQYF.

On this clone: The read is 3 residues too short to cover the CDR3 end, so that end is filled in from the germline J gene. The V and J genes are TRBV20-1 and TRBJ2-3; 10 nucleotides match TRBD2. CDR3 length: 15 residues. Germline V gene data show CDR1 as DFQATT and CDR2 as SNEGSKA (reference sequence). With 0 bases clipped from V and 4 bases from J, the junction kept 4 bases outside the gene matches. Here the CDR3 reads CSARDLAGDSDTQYF. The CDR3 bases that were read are TGCAGTGCTAGAGATCTAGCGGGAGACTCAGATACG.

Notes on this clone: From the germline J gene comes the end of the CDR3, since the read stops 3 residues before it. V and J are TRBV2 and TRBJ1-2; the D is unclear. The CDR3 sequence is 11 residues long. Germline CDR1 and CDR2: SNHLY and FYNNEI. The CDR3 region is CASNLSYDYTF. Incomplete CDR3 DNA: TGTGCCAGCAATTTATCCTACGAC.

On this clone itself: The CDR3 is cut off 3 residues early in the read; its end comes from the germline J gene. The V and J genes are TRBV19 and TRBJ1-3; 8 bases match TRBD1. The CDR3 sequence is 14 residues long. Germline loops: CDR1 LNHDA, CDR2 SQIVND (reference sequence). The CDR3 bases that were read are TGTGCCGGTAACCCCGGACAGGGTGTGGATACA. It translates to CAGNPGQGVDT. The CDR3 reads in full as CAGNPGQGVDTIYF.

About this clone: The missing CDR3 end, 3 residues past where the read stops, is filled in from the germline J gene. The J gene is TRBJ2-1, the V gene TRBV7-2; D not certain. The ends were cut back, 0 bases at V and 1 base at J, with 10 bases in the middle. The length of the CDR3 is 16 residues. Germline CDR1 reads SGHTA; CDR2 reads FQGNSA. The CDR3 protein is CASSLASFSSYNEQFF. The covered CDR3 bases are TGTGCCAGCAGCTTAGCTAGCTTCTCATCCTACAATGAG.

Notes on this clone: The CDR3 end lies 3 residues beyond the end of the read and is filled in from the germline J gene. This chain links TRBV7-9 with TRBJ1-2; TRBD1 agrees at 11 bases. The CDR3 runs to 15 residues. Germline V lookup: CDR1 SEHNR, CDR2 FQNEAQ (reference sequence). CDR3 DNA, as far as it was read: TGTGCCAGCAGCCGGGGACAGGGGGAGCCCTACGAC. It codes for CASSRGQGEPYD. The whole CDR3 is CASSRGQGEPYDYTF.

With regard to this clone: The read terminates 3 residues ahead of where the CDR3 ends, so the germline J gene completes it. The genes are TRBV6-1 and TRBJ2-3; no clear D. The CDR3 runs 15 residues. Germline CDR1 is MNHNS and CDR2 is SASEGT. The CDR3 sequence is CASSEAINSNQPQYF. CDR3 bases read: TGTGCCAGCAGTGAAGCGATAAATAGCAATCAGCCG.

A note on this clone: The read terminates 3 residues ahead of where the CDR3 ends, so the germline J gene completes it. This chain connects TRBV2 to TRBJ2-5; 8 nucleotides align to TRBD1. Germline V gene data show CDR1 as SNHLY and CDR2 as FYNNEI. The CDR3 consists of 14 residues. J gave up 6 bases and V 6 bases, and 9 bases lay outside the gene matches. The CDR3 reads CASRMVSGGKTQYF. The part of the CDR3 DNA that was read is TGTGCCAGCAGGATGGTTTCAGGGGGCAAGACC. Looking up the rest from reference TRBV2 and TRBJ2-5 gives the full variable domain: EPEVTQTPSHQVTQMGQEVILRCVPISNHLYFYWYRQILGQKVEFLVSFYNNEISEKSEIFDDQFSVERPDGSNFTLKIRSTKLEDSAMYFCASRMVSGGKTQYFGPGTRLLVL.

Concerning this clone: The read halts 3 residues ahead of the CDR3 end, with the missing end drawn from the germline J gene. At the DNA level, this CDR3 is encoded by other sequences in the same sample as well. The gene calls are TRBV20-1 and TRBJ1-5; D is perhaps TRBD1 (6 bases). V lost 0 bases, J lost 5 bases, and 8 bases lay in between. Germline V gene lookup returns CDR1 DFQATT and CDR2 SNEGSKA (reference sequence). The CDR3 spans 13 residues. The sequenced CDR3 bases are TGCAGTGCTAGAGACAGGGGATATCAGCCC. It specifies CSARDRGYQP. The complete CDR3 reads CSARDRGYQPQHF.

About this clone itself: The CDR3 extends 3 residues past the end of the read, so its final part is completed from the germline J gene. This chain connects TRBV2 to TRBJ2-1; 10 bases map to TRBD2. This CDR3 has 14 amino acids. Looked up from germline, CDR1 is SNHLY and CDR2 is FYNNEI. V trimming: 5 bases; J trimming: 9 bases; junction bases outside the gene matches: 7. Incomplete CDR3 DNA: TGTGCCAGCAGTTTCCTAGCGGGAGTAGGTGAG. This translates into CASSFLAGVGE. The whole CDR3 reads CASSFLAGVGEQFF.

CDR3 bases read: TGTGCCAGCAGTGAAGCTTCCCAGCGGGGGAATTCACCC. Translated, it gives CASSEASQRGNSP. The entire CDR3 protein reads CASSEASQRGNSPLHF. The chain joins TRBV6-1 to TRBJ1-6, with a tentative D call TRBD1 (5 bases). The read terminates 3 residues before the CDR3 end, so the remaining end is supplied by the germline J gene. V lost 0 bases to trimming and J lost 7 bases, with 13 bases between them. CDR3 size: 16 residues. Germline-derived CDR1 and CDR2 are MNHNS and SASEGT.

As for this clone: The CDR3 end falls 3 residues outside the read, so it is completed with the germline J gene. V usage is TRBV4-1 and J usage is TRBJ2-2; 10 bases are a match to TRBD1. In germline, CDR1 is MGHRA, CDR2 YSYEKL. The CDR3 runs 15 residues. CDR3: CASSLGQGQGSPLFF. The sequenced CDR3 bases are TGCGCCAGCAGCCTCGGACAGGGACAGGGGTCACCG.

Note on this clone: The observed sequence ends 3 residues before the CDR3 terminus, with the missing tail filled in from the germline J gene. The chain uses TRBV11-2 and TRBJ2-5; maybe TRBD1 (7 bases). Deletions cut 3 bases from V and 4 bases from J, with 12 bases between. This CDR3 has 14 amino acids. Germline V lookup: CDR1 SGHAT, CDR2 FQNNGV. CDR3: CASSFSGGGETQYF. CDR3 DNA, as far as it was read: TGTGCCAGCAGCTTTTCAGGGGGAGGAGAGACC.

The CDR3 bases that were read are TGTGCCAGCAGTACTTCCTTCGGGGTCTATGGT. This sequence encodes CASSTSFGVYG. Given in full, the CDR3 is CASSTSFGVYGQYF. V gene TRBV7-9 combines with J gene TRBJ2-4, with D possibly TRBD2 on 5 matching bases. The CDR3 end lies 3 residues beyond the end of the read and is filled in from the germline J gene. The germline V gene encodes CDR1 SEHNR and CDR2 FQNEAQ (reference sequence). The CDR3 consists of 14 residues.

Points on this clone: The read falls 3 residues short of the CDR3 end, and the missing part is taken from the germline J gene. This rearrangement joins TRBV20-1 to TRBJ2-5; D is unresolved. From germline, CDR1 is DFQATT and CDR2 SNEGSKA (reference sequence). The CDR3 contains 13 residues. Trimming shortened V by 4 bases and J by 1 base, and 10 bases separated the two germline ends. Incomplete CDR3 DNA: TGCAGTGCTACAACAGAAGCCCAAGAGACC. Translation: CSATTEAQET. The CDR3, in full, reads CSATTEAQETQYF.

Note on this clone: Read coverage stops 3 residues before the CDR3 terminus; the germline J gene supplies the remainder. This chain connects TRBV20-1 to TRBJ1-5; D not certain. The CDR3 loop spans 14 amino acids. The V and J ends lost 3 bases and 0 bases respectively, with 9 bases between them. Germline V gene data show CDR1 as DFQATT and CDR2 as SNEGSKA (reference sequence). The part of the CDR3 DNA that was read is TGCAGTGCTAGCGTCACAGATAGCAATCAGCCC. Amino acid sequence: CSASVTDSNQP. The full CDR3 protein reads CSASVTDSNQPQHF.

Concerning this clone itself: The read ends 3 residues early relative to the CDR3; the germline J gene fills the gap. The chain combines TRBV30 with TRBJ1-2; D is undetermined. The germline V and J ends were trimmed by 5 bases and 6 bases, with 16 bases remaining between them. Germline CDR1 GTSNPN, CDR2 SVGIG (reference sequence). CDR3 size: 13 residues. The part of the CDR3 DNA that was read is TGTGCCTGGCTCGGTGAAAGTGCGGATGGC. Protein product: CAWLGESADG. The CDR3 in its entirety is CAWLGESADGYTF.

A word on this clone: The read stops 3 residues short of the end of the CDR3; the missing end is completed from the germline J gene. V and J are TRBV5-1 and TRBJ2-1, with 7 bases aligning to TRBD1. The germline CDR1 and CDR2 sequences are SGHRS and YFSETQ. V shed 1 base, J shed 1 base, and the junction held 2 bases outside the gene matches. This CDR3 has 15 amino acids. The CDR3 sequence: CASSLTGDSYNEQFF. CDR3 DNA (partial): TGCGCCAGCAGCTTGACAGGGGATTCCTACAATGAG.

CDR3 protein: CASSESGSYEQYF. CDR3 bases read: TGTGCCAGCAGTGAGAGCGGCTCCTACGAG. This rearrangement joins TRBV2 to TRBJ2-7, with D maybe TRBD2 (5 bases). The missing CDR3 end, 3 residues past where the read stops, is filled in from the germline J gene. CDR3 length: 13 amino acids. The V end was cut by 3 bases, the J end by 0 bases, with 6 bases between. Germline lookup yields CDR1 SNHLY and CDR2 FYNNEI.

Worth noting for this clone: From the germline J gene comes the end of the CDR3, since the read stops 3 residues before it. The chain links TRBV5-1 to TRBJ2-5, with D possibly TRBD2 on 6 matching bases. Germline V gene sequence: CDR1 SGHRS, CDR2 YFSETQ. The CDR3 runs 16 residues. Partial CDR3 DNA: TGCGCCAGCAGCTTTGGCGGAGCGGGCCTCACAGATACC. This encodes CASSFGGAGLTDT. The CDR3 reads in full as CASSFGGAGLTDTQYF.

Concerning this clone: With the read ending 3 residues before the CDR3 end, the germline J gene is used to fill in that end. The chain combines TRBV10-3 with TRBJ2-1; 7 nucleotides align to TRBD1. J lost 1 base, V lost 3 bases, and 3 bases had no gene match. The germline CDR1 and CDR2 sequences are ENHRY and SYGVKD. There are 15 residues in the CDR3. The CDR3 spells CAISDLQGSYNEQFF. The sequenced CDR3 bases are TGTGCCATCAGTGATCTACAGGGGTCCTACAATGAG.

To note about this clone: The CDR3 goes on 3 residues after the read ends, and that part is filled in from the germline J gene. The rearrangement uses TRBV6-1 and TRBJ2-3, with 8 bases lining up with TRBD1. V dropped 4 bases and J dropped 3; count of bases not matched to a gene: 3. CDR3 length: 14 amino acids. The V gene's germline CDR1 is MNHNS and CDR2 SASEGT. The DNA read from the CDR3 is TGTGCCAGCAGTGGACAGGGGAGAACAGATACG. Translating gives CASSGQGRTDT. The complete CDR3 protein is CASSGQGRTDTQYF.

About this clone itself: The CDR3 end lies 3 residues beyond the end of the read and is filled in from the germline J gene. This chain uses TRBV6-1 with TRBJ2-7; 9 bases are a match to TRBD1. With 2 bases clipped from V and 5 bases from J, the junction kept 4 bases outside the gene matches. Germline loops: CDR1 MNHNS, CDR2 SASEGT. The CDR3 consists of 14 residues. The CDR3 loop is CASSERTGVHEQYF. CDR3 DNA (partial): TGTGCCAGCAGTGAACGGACAGGGGTTCACGAG.

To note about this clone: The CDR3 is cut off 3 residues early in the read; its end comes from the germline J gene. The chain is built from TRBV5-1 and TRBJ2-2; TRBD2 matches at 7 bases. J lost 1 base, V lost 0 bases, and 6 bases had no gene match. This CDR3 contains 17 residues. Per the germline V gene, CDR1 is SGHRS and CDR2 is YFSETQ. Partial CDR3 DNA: TGCGCCAGCAGCTTGGCTGGGCTAGCGGAGAACACCGGGGAG. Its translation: CASSLAGLAENTGE. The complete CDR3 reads CASSLAGLAENTGELFF. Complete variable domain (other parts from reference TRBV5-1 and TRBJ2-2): KAGVTQTPRYLIKTRGQQVTLSCSPISGHRSVSWYQQTPGQGLQFLFEYFSETQRNKGNFPGRFSGRQFSNSRSEMNVSTLELGDSALYLCASSLAGLAENTGELFFGEGSRLTVL.

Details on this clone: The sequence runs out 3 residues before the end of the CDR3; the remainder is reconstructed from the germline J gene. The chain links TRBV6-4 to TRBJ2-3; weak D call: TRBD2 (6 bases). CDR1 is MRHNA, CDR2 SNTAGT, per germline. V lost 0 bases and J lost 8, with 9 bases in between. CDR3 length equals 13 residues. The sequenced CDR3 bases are TGTGCCAGCAGTGACTCGATGGGGGGTACG. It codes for CASSDSMGGT. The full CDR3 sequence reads CASSDSMGGTQYF.

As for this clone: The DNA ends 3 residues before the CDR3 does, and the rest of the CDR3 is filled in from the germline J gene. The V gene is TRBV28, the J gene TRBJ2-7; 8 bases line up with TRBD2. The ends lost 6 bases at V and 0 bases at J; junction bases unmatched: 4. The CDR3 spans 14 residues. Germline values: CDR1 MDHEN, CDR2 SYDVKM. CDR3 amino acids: CASRRSGSSYEQYF. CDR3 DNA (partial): TGTGCCAGCAGACGCAGCGGGAGCTCCTACGAG. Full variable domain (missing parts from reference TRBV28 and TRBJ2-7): DVKVTQSSRYLVKRTGEKVFLECVQDMDHENMFWYRQDPGLGLRLIYFSYDVKMKEKGDIPEGYSVSREKKERFSLILESASTNQTSMYLCASRRSGSSYEQYFGPGTRLTVT.

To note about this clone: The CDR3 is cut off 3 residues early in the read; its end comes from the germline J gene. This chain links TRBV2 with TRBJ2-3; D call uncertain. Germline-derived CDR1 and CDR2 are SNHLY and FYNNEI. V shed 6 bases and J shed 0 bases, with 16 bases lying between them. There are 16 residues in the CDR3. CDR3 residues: CASSSIFFASTDTQYF. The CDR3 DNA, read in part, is TGTGCCAGCAGCTCTATCTTCTTCGCTAGCACAGATACG.

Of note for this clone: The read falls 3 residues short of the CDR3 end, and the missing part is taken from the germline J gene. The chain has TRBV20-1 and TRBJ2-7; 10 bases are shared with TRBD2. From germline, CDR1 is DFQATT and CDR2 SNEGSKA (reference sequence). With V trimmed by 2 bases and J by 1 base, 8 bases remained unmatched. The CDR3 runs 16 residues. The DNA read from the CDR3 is TGCAGTGCTAGATTTTCTAGCGGGAGTGCGTCCTACGAG. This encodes CSARFSSGSASYE. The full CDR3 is CSARFSSGSASYEQYF.